These T cell receptor beta chains were read from a single sample in a study of Ad26.COV2.S vaccination and SARS-CoV-2 variants. This table comes from immunoSEQ multiplex PCR, and its TCRdb copy is limited to in-frame clones, with some not included. The sample includes a few hundred thousand clones, around 90% of them seen just once. Sample: peripheral blood, taken in a trial of Ad26.COV2.S vaccine versus placebo. The receptors come from a person aged 18-60 years who received the Ad26.COV2.S COVID-19 vaccine or a placebo. Each CDR3 is given with its conserved first and last residue. D genes are given only for firm matches. Some rows have no size entry. The others give once, few or many, or a class for an expanded clone.

abundance: few
v_gene: TRBV11-2
d_gene: TRBD2
j_gene: TRBJ2-7
CDR3aa: CASSPRTSGSYEQYF
CDR3nt: TGTGCCAGCAGCCCTCGGACTAGCGGGAGTTACGAGCAGTACTTC

abundance: once
v_gene: TRBV28
d_gene: -
j_gene: TRBJ1-6
CDR3aa: CASTRTAYNSPLHF
CDR3nt: TGTGCCAGCACAAGGACAGCCTATAATTCACCCCTCCACTTT

abundance: many
v_gene: TRBV29-1
d_gene: -
j_gene: TRBJ2-1
CDR3aa: CSVARTENEQFF
CDR3nt: TGCAGCGTCGCACGGACTGAGAATGAGCAGTTCTTC

abundance: -
v_gene: TRBV7-8
d_gene: TRBD1
j_gene: TRBJ2-3
CDR3aa: CASSWTGGISTDTQYF
CDR3nt: TGTGCCAGCAGCTGGACAGGCGGTATCTCAACAGATACGCAGTATTTT

abundance: -
v_gene: TRBV24-1
d_gene: -
j_gene: TRBJ1-2
CDR3aa: CATSGVGLNYGYTF
CDR3nt: TGTGCCACCAGTGGAGTGGGACTAAATTATGGCTACACCTTC

abundance: -
v_gene: TRBV4-1
d_gene: TRBD2
j_gene: TRBJ2-2
CDR3aa: CASNGLAGGPGELFF
CDR3nt: TGCGCCAGCAATGGGCTAGCGGGAGGCCCCGGGGAGCTGTTTTTT

abundance: once
v_gene: TRBV7-2
d_gene: -
j_gene: TRBJ1-1
CDR3aa: CASSPLLAGNEAFF
CDR3nt: TGTGCCAGCAGCCCCCTTTTGGCGGGGAATGAAGCTTTCTTT

abundance: -
v_gene: TRBV10-3
d_gene: -
j_gene: TRBJ2-2
CDR3aa: CAISESIGYTGELFF
CDR3nt: TGTGCCATCAGTGAGTCGATAGGCTACACCGGGGAGCTGTTTTTT

abundance: -
v_gene: TRBV3-1/TRBV3-2
d_gene: -
j_gene: TRBJ2-2
CDR3aa: CASSQDAGPNTGELFF
CDR3nt: TGTGCCAGCAGCCAAGATGCGGGTCCGAACACCGGGGAGCTGTTTTTT

abundance: -
v_gene: TRBV6-5
d_gene: TRBD2
j_gene: TRBJ2-7
CDR3aa: CASRTLAGGKYEQYF
CDR3nt: TGTGCCAGCAGGACACTAGCGGGAGGGAAATACGAGCAGTACTTC

abundance: -
v_gene: TRBV7-9
d_gene: -
j_gene: TRBJ1-4
CDR3aa: CASSFPGSLNEKLFF
CDR3nt: TGTGCCAGCAGCTTCCCAGGGAGCCTTAATGAAAAACTGTTTTTT

abundance: -
v_gene: TRBV6-4
d_gene: TRBD2
j_gene: TRBJ2-2
CDR3aa: CASSDSSGSTGELFF
CDR3nt: TGTGCCAGCAGTGACTCTAGCGGGAGCACCGGGGAGCTGTTTTTT

abundance: -
v_gene: TRBV5-4
d_gene: -
j_gene: TRBJ2-7
CDR3aa: CASSFGRGGEQYF
CDR3nt: TGTGCCAGCAGCTTCGGTAGGGGAGGCGAGCAGTACTTC

abundance: -
v_gene: TRBV2
d_gene: -
j_gene: TRBJ2-7
CDR3aa: CASSDTYEQYF
CDR3nt: TGTGCCAGCAGTGACACATACGAGCAGTACTTC

abundance: -
v_gene: TRBV20-1
d_gene: -
j_gene: TRBJ2-1
CDR3aa: CSAAAFDEQFF
CDR3nt: TGCAGTGCCGCCGCCTTCGATGAGCAGTTCTTC

abundance: -
v_gene: TRBV4-2
d_gene: -
j_gene: TRBJ1-2
CDR3aa: CASSQAGSFGYTF
CDR3nt: TGTGCCAGCAGCCAAGCAGGTTCCTTCGGCTACACCTTC

abundance: -
v_gene: TRBV7-9
d_gene: -
j_gene: TRBJ2-1
CDR3aa: CASSLVGVGPYNEQFF
CDR3nt: TGTGCCAGCAGCTTAGTGGGAGTGGGGCCCTACAATGAGCAGTTCTTC

abundance: -
v_gene: TRBV2
d_gene: TRBD2
j_gene: TRBJ2-5
CDR3aa: CASTLGLAGETQYF
CDR3nt: TGTGCCAGCACCCTGGGACTAGCGGGAGAGACCCAGTACTTC

abundance: -
v_gene: TRBV3-1/TRBV3-2
d_gene: TRBD1
j_gene: TRBJ2-7
CDR3aa: CASSDRDRRPEQYF
CDR3nt: TGTGCCAGCAGCGACCGGGACAGGCGGCCCGAGCAGTACTTC

abundance: -
v_gene: TRBV10-3
d_gene: -
j_gene: TRBJ2-2
CDR3aa: CATKESGQPIGELFF
CDR3nt: TGTGCCACAAAAGAATCCGGACAGCCCATAGGGGAGCTGTTTTTT

abundance: -
v_gene: TRBV29-1
d_gene: TRBD1
j_gene: TRBJ2-3
CDR3aa: CSGRDRGRKDTQYF
CDR3nt: TGCAGCGGTAGGGACAGGGGGCGTAAAGATACGCAGTATTTT

abundance: -
v_gene: TRBV7-9
d_gene: TRBD2
j_gene: TRBJ2-7
CDR3aa: CASSGGSVHEQYF
CDR3nt: TGTGCCAGCTCCGGCGGGAGCGTCCACGAGCAGTACTTC

abundance: -
v_gene: TRBV24-1
d_gene: TRBD2
j_gene: TRBJ2-7
CDR3aa: CATSPSGSLYEQYF
CDR3nt: TGTGCCACCAGTCCTAGCGGGAGCCTCTACGAGCAGTACTTC

abundance: -
v_gene: TRBV28
d_gene: TRBD1
j_gene: TRBJ2-7
CDR3aa: CASIIGQGNYEQYF
CDR3nt: TGTGCCAGCATCATCGGACAGGGGAACTACGAGCAGTACTTC

abundance: -
v_gene: TRBV5-6
d_gene: -
j_gene: TRBJ1-4
CDR3aa: CASSLRGYEKLFF
CDR3nt: TGTGCCAGCAGCTTAAGGGGGTATGAAAAACTGTTTTTT

abundance: -
v_gene: TRBV11-2
d_gene: TRBD2
j_gene: TRBJ2-3
CDR3aa: CASSRAGGVFDTQYF
CDR3nt: TGTGCCAGCAGCCGAGCGGGGGGGGTTTTTGATACGCAGTATTTT

abundance: -
v_gene: TRBV7-2
d_gene: TRBD1
j_gene: TRBJ2-2
CDR3aa: CASSLRTGGSGELFF
CDR3nt: TGTGCCAGCAGCTTACGGACAGGGGGTTCCGGGGAGCTGTTTTTT

abundance: -
v_gene: TRBV6-5
d_gene: -
j_gene: TRBJ1-1
CDR3aa: CASSRLQLNTEAFF
CDR3nt: TGTGCCAGCAGTCGCCTCCAGTTGAACACTGAAGCTTTCTTT

abundance: -
v_gene: TRBV18
d_gene: -
j_gene: TRBJ2-1
CDR3aa: CASSPSLESGTPEQFF
CDR3nt: TGTGCCAGCTCACCCAGCTTGGAGAGCGGGACACCCGAGCAGTTCTTC

abundance: -
v_gene: TRBV28
d_gene: TRBD2
j_gene: TRBJ2-7
CDR3aa: CASSYASGADEQYF
CDR3nt: TGTGCCAGCAGTTATGCTAGCGGAGCGGACGAGCAGTACTTC

abundance: -
v_gene: TRBV19
d_gene: TRBD2
j_gene: TRBJ2-2
CDR3aa: CASSMLRTSGGGGTGELFF
CDR3nt: TGTGCCAGTAGTATGCTTCGGACTAGCGGGGGAGGGGGCACCGGGGAGCTGTTTTTT

abundance: -
v_gene: TRBV5-1
d_gene: TRBD2
j_gene: TRBJ2-7
CDR3aa: CASSSGLAGGINYEQYF
CDR3nt: TGCGCCAGCAGCTCCGGACTAGCGGGGGGTATAAACTACGAGCAGTACTTC

abundance: -
v_gene: TRBV12-3/TRBV12-4
d_gene: -
j_gene: TRBJ2-3
CDR3aa: CASSFRGTDTQYF
CDR3nt: TGTGCCAGCAGTTTTCGCGGGACAGATACGCAGTATTTT

abundance: -
v_gene: TRBV5-1
d_gene: TRBD2
j_gene: TRBJ2-1
CDR3aa: CASSLASGGDNEQFF
CDR3nt: TGCGCCAGCAGCTTGGCCTCGGGAGGGGACAATGAGCAGTTCTTC

abundance: -
v_gene: TRBV2
d_gene: -
j_gene: TRBJ2-7
CDR3aa: CASSEADLPVQYF
CDR3nt: TGTGCCAGCAGTGAAGCCGATTTGCCCGTGCAGTACTTC

abundance: -
v_gene: TRBV7-2
d_gene: -
j_gene: TRBJ2-7
CDR3aa: CASSGNLAALSYEQYF
CDR3nt: TGTGCCAGCAGCGGCAACCTTGCGGCCCTTAGCTACGAGCAGTACTTC

abundance: -
v_gene: TRBV7-9
d_gene: TRBD2
j_gene: TRBJ2-1
CDR3aa: CASIQLGEGDEQFF
CDR3nt: TGTGCCAGCATCCAATTAGGGGAGGGCGATGAGCAGTTCTTC

abundance: -
v_gene: TRBV7-9
d_gene: -
j_gene: TRBJ1-1
CDR3aa: CASSSLRMGTEAFF
CDR3nt: TGTGCCAGCAGCTCACTAAGGATGGGAACTGAAGCTTTCTTT

abundance: -
v_gene: TRBV12-5
d_gene: -
j_gene: TRBJ2-6
CDR3aa: CASGLTGANVLTF
CDR3nt: TGTGCTAGTGGTTTAACTGGGGCCAACGTCCTGACTTTC

abundance: few
v_gene: TRBV27
d_gene: -
j_gene: TRBJ2-7
CDR3aa: CASSSDYSIYEQYF
CDR3nt: TGTGCCAGCAGTTCGGACTATTCCATCTACGAGCAGTACTTC